This entry describes one T cell receptor beta chain. Its antigen is not identified. The CDR3 runs 13 residues. Deletions cut 8 bases from V and 1 base from J, with 10 bases between. Germline V CDR1 and CDR2: SGHTA, FQGNSA. This record comes from a study of shared clonotypes between healthy human individuals. Points from the study as a whole: About 5% was the fraction of naive CD4 clonotypes found shared across several donors.

Assay: immunoSEQ multiplex PCR; the TCRdb copy retains only in-frame clones and omits some. The table lists roughly 300,000 clones, less than 75% of them singletons. This sequence joins TRBV7-2 and TRBJ2-3; no clear D. This clonotype was obtained from a man aged 30 to 45 in good health. The material sequenced was memory CD4+ T cells sorted from blood. Described subset: CD45RA-negative fraction. CDR3 region: CASLPSGTDTQYF. CDR3 nucleotide sequence: TGTGCCAGCCTCCCGAGTGGCACAGATACGCAGTATTTT.